This section outlines one T cell receptor beta chain sequence together with its context. What it binds is not known. This entry belongs to a study of cytomegalovirus exposure and HLA in healthy donors. Study findings and constraints: It has been reported that TCR beta sequences accurately predicted the HLA-A and HLA-B alleles of most subjects.

The CDR3 runs 13 residues. The germline gives CDR1 SGHAT, CDR2 FQNNGV. Trimming left V 3 bases short and J 1 base short, with 6 bases between. The PCR was carried out with 60 Vbeta primers and 13 Jbeta primers. Assay used: immunoSEQ multiplex PCR; TCRdb lists only in-frame clones, some missing. The sample shows 60,000 to 90,000 clones, roughly 64% of them seen only once. The genes are TRBV11-2 and TRBJ2-5, with D possibly being TRBD2 (6 bases). Sequencing was carried out using PBMCs. This receptor was obtained from a man aged 40-49 years in good health and CMV-seropositive. As DNA, the CDR3 is TGTGCCAGCAGCTTGACTAGCCAAGAGACCCAGTACTTC. Its translation is CASSLTSQETQYF.